The subject of this entry is one T cell receptor (beta chain). This clonotype was detected only a few times. The antigen this receptor binds is unknown. The input lacks base qualities; no much larger clone sits a single base away. The sample comes from a study of human T cells and chemical hapten exposure (dated by TCRdb to the early 2020s). A note on the overall study: For sensitization, 2% DPC in acetone was applied to an approximately 2 cm by approximately 2 cm area of upper inner arm skin. Throughout the study period of around 24 weeks, patients also received therapeutic DPC doses to the scalp every week. Patch tests used Finn chambers with 0.01% DPC on the upper back, scored after 6 days by International Contact Dermatitis Research Group standards. The mostly female patient cohort included alopecia areata with under or over 50% scalp involvement, alopecia totalis and alopecia universalis. Libraries were pooled for sequencing, and per-sample TCR yields varied mainly because of small differences in library volumes within the pool. This study followed changes in the peripheral blood TCR repertoire in vivo during primary and secondary sensitization of alopecia patients to the hapten diphenylcyclopropenone (DPC). Patient blood was sampled pre-sensitization (week 0) and at 2, 6 and about 24 weeks after DPC sensitization. For TCR sequencing, blood came from some 31 alopecia patients at anywhere from one to four time points (pre-sensitization, 2, 6 and 24 weeks).

Study-level results and caveats: Because every patient had alopecia, a presumed autoimmune disease, the patients' immune response might differ from that of healthy individuals. DPC sensitization did not change the number of TCRs with a frequency above 1 in 1000, and there was no evidence of changes in global repertoire structure. Significantly more large CDR3 similarity clusters were formed by expanded TCRs than by pre-sensitization or healthy control sets, consistent with antigen-driven responses. Patch test score was positively correlated with the number of PT1 expanded TCRs, with significance at thresholds 8, 16 and 32 but not at 4. After repeated subsampling, changes were observed in the strength of the expansion versus patch-test correlation and in the threshold at which the correlation became significant.

The sample's time point, from its label and the paper: patch test 3, about 24 weeks after DPC sensitization. Read against the paper, the sample's treatment or condition label means: therapeutic diphenylcyclopropenone sensitization with weekly scalp DPC. At every patch-test visit, the blood draw took place before the patch test was put on. Patients were considered eligible if aged 18 to 70, diagnosed with alopecia and deemed suitable for DPC therapy, and patients were excluded if pregnant. Total RNA was extracted from unfractionated whole blood collected in Tempus Blood RNA tubes. Library preparation used RACE. Sequencing was carried out with a NextSeq 500. During library preparation, unique molecular identifiers were attached to individual cDNA molecules so that TCRs could be counted in a quantitative, reproducible way. Each blood RNA sample was used to sequence both TCR alpha and TCR beta chains. The study's own analysis went as follows. Samples had a median of roughly 91,000 TCRs, with a range from roughly 20,000 to 690,600. V, J and CDR3 annotation of the TCR reads was performed with the Decombinator software suite. For PS versus PT1 abundance plots, all samples were subsampled to the same number of TCRs (28,000). TCRs were defined as expanded if absent before sensitization and observed at least eight times at the 2-week time point. Through fastp at Q25 and MiXCR, TCRdb rebuilt clones from the public reads, retaining in-frame beta chains. Each CDR3 protein gets just one entry, which takes the most common genes and DNA from the rows behind it. The V and J calls and clone size come from TCRdb's table, not from the authors' own analysis. The sample contains about 190,000 distinct CDR3 sequences, around 25% of them found a single time. Roughly 2.5% of the sample lies in the top ten.

Reading from cysteine to phenylalanine, the CDR3 counts 15 amino acids. CDR3 DNA only is kept here, 45 bases in frame from base 1. The germline V gene (reference sequence) supplies CDR1 SGHKS and CDR2 YYEKEE. V drops 0 bases and J drops 3 bases, leaving 13 bases in between. This specimen consisted of whole blood, obtained in connection with sensitization to the hapten diphenylcyclopropenone (DPC). The clonotype originates from a middle-aged woman with alopecia areata. Some clones in this sample may be carry-over from other donors' samples. This receptor chain uses TRBV5-5 and TRBJ2-7; a confident D gene designation cannot be given. DNA sequence: TGTGCCAGCAGCTTGGACTGGGCCGAAATCTACGAGCAGTACTTC. Its translation reads: CASSLDWAEIYEQYF.